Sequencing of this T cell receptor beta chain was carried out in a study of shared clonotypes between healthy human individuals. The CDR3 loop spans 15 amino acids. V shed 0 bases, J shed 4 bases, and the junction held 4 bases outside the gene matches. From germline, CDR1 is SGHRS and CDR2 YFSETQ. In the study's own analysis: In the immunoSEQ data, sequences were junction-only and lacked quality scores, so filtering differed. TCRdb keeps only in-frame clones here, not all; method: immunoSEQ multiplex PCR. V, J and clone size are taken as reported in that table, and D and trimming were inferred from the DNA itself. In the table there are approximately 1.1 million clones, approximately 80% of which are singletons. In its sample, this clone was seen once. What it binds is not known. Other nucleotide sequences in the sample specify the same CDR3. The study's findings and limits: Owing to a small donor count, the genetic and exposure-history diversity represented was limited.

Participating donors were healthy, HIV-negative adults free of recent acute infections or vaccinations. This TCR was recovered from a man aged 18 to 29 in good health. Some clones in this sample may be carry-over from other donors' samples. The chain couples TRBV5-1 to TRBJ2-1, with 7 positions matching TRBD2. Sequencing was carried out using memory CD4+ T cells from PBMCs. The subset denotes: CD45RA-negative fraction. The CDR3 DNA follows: TGCGCCAGCAGCTTGGGTGCGGGGGTATACAATGAGCAGTTCTTC. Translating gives CASSLGAGVYNEQFF.